This is a list of T cell receptor beta chains from one sample in a study of neoadjuvant anti-PD-1 for oral cavity cancer. Here immunoSEQ multiplex PCR was the method, and the copy in TCRdb shows in-frame clones only, minus some. Of around 31,000 clones in the sample, around nine tenths were seen once. The material sequenced was PBMCs, taken before nivolumab (anti-PD-1) treatment. These receptors all come from a person between 35 and 79 years old with oral cavity squamous cell carcinoma. Each CDR3 is given with its conserved first and last residue. D genes are given only for firm matches. Clone size is shown for a subset of rows, as once, few, many or a class of expanded clone.

-	-	TRBV6-1	TRBJ2-3	TGTGCCAGCAGTGACGCGGTGGGGACAGATACGCAGTATTTT	CASSDAVGTDTQYF
-	-	TRBV20-1	TRBJ2-3	TGCAGTGCTCATAAGACAGATACGCAGTATTTT	CSAHKTDTQYF
-	-	TRBV19	TRBJ1-2	TGTGCCAGTACGGCTAACTATGGCTACACCTTC	CASTANYGYTF
-	TRBD1	TRBV7-8	TRBJ2-1	TGTGCCAGCAGTGGACAGGGAAACAATGAGCAGTTCTTC	CASSGQGNNEQFF
-	-	TRBV28	TRBJ2-7	TGTGCCAGCAGTTTAAACCAACCGGGTTCCTACGAGCAGTACTTC	CASSLNQPGSYEQYF
-	TRBD1	TRBV7-2	TRBJ1-1	TGTGCCAGCAGCCGTAGACAGGGGGTGACTGAAGCTTTCTTT	CASSRRQGVTEAFF
-	-	TRBV7-2	TRBJ1-2	TGTGCCAGCAGTTTAAGGCCGAAAGCTAACTATGGCTACACCTTC	CASSLRPKANYGYTF
medium-sized	TRBD2	TRBV6-4	TRBJ2-1	TGTGCCAGCAGCCCACTAGCGGGAGGCTCCTACAATGAGCAGTTCTTC	CASSPLAGGSYNEQFF
-	-	TRBV4-1	TRBJ1-1	TGCGCCAGCAGCCCTTTAGGACGGGGGAACACTGAAGCTTTCTTT	CASSPLGRGNTEAFF
-	-	TRBV30	TRBJ2-5	TGTGCCCAGGCGAGGGGCCTCCAAGAGACCCAGTACTTC	CAQARGLQETQYF
-	-	TRBV13	TRBJ1-3	TGTGCCAGCAGCTTAGCAGGGCGGCCTGGAAACACCATATATTTT	CASSLAGRPGNTIYF
-	-	TRBV28	TRBJ1-2	TGTGCCAGCAGTTCCCCCGGGCAGTCCTATGGCTACACCTTC	CASSSPGQSYGYTF
-	-	TRBV19	TRBJ1-2	TGTGCCAGTAGTATAGGGTTGAACCGCTATGGCTACACCTTC	CASSIGLNRYGYTF
-	-	TRBV30	TRBJ2-5	TGTGCCTGGAGTCAAGGGCAGGAGACCCAGTACTTC	CAWSQGQETQYF
once	-	TRBV11-3	TRBJ2-5	TGTGCCAGCAGCGTCGGGGGCATGGAGACCCAGTACTTC	CASSVGGMETQYF
-	-	TRBV7-2	TRBJ2-7	TGTGCCAGCAGCTTAAGGGACGGGGCCTACGAGCAGTACTTC	CASSLRDGAYEQYF
-	-	TRBV4-3	TRBJ2-7	TGCGCCAGCAGCCAAGAAGGTTGGGACGAGCAGTACTTC	CASSQEGWDEQYF
-	-	TRBV5-8	TRBJ1-2	TGTGCCAGCAGCTTGGTCAGGGGAAGGGAGGGCTACACCTTC	CASSLVRGREGYTF
-	TRBD1	TRBV19	TRBJ2-7	TGTGCCAGTAGTAACCCGGGACAGGAGCTCTACGAGCAGTACTTC	CASSNPGQELYEQYF
-	TRBD1	TRBV6-1	TRBJ1-4	TGTGCCAGCAGAACGGACAGGACTAATGAAAAACTGTTTTTT	CASRTDRTNEKLFF
-	TRBD1	TRBV29-1	TRBJ1-1	TGCAGCGTTGATGACAGGGGGCCGAACACTGAAGCTTTCTTT	CSVDDRGPNTEAFF
-	-	TRBV19	TRBJ1-2	TGTGCCAGTAGTATAGGGTTTGGGGGCGCGGGTGGCTACACCTTC	CASSIGFGGAGGYTF
-	-	TRBV5-1	TRBJ2-7	TGCGCCAGCAGCTTTAATCTGGGGTCGGGGGAGCAGTACTTC	CASSFNLGSGEQYF
-	-	TRBV5-1	TRBJ1-1	TGCGCCAGCAGTTCGGCAGCGAAGAACACTGAAGCTTTCTTT	CASSSAAKNTEAFF
-	TRBD1	TRBV6-5	TRBJ1-2	TGTGCCAGCACCGTTCAGGGGGCTCGAGGCTACACCTTC	CASTVQGARGYTF
-	-	TRBV11-2	TRBJ1-1	TGTGCCAGCAGCTTCGCGGAAGGGGCATGGGCTTTCTTT	CASSFAEGAWAFF
-	-	TRBV11-2	TRBJ1-2	TGTGCCAGCAGCTTAGACAGAAGCTATGGCTACACCTTC	CASSLDRSYGYTF
-	-	TRBV6-5	TRBJ1-1	TGTGCCAGCAGTTACTCGGGCAAGGGGAGCCCTCTTGAAGCTTTCTTT	CASSYSGKGSPLEAFF
-	-	TRBV9	TRBJ1-4	TGTGCCAGCAGCGTAGGCGGCCGGACCCTTAATGAAAAACTGTTTTTT	CASSVGGRTLNEKLFF
-	-	TRBV7-2	TRBJ2-7	TGTGCCAGCAACCCAGGGGGGCTTTTGCCCAGGACCTACGAGCAGTACTTC	CASNPGGLLPRTYEQYF
-	-	TRBV7-9	TRBJ1-2	TGTGCCAGCAGCTTAGGTGGGCTTCGAGGCTACACCTTC	CASSLGGLRGYTF
-	-	TRBV7-2	TRBJ1-1	TGTGCCAGCAGCCGAGCTCGAAGGGACAACGTGAACACTGAAGCTTTCTTT	CASSRARRDNVNTEAFF
few	TRBD1	TRBV15	TRBJ1-5	TGTGCCACCAGCCCTCCCGGAACAGGGGTTCAGCCCCAGCATTTT	CATSPPGTGVQPQHF
-	TRBD2	TRBV7-9	TRBJ2-5	TGTGCCAGCAGCTTATGGTCGGAGCGGGGGGAGACCCAGTACTTC	CASSLWSERGETQYF
-	-	TRBV5-1	TRBJ2-3	TGCGCCAGCAACCCGAACCCCGGCGGGGTTACAGATACGCAGTATTTT	CASNPNPGGVTDTQYF
-	TRBD1	TRBV11-3	TRBJ2-3	TGTGCCAGCAGCTTAGATCAGGTAACAGGGGGACTCACAGATACGCAGTATTTT	CASSLDQVTGGLTDTQYF
few	-	TRBV4-1	TRBJ1-5	TGCGCCAGCAGCCAAGATGGAGGGATCGGCAATCAGCCCCAGCATTTT	CASSQDGGIGNQPQHF
-	-	TRBV7-8	TRBJ1-2	TGTGCCAGCAGCTTAGGATGGCTCGGCGGTGGCTACACCTTC	CASSLGWLGGGYTF
-	-	TRBV2	TRBJ2-6	TGTGCCAGCACAGGGCTGAACTCTGGGGCCAACGTCCTGACTTTC	CASTGLNSGANVLTF
once	TRBD1	TRBV30	TRBJ1-1	TGTGCCTGGAGAGCATTAGGACAGGGGAGGGCCGGGGGCACTGAAGCTTTCTTT	CAWRALGQGRAGGTEAFF
-	-	TRBV6-4	TRBJ1-1	TGTGCCAGCAGTGGCCTAGTGGGCCTTGAAGCTTTCTTT	CASSGLVGLEAFF
-	-	TRBV10-1	TRBJ2-6	TGCGCCAGCAGTTCTGGGGCCAACGTCCTGACTTTC	CASSSGANVLTF
-	-	TRBV5-1	TRBJ2-6	TGCGCCAGCAGTGGAAGCTCTGGGGCCAACGTCCTGACTTTC	CASSGSSGANVLTF
-	-	TRBV19	TRBJ1-1	TGTGCCAGTACTGAAACAGGAATCACTGAAGCTTTCTTT	CASTETGITEAFF
-	-	TRBV11-2	TRBJ1-3	TGTGCCAGCAGCTTAGACCCGGTCGGCACCATATATTTT	CASSLDPVGTIYF
-	-	TRBV9	TRBJ1-2	TGTGCCAGCAGTATGAGGGGGGGCAGTGCCTATGGCTACACCTTC	CASSMRGGSAYGYTF
-	-	TRBV6-6	TRBJ2-5	TGTGCCAGCAGTTACTCGATGGGCAGGGGTGGAGAGACCCAGTACTTC	CASSYSMGRGGETQYF
once	-	TRBV30	TRBJ1-3	TGTGCCTGGAGTGTACCGGGGCGCAGGAGGGGAAACACCATATATTTT	CAWSVPGRRRGNTIYF
-	-	TRBV10-3	TRBJ1-4	TGTGCCATCAGTGAGTCAACAAGTATTAATGAAAAACTGTTTTTT	CAISESTSINEKLFF
once	-	TRBV9	TRBJ2-3	TGTGCCAGCAGCGTAGCGGGCCGTTACACAGATACGCAGTATTTT	CASSVAGRYTDTQYF
-	TRBD1	TRBV5-6	TRBJ1-6	TGTGCCAGCAGCTTAAAATCGGACAGGGTTGATTCACCCCTCCACTTT	CASSLKSDRVDSPLHF
-	-	TRBV6-1	TRBJ1-1	TGTGCCAGCAGTCGGTACACTGAAGCTTTCTTT	CASSRYTEAFF
-	TRBD2	TRBV28	TRBJ2-1	TGTGCCAGCAGACAGACTAGCGGGGGGGTGGCGTACAATGAGCAGTTCTTC	CASRQTSGGVAYNEQFF
few	-	TRBV30	TRBJ2-3	TGTGCCTGGACCAAACGAAACTCAGATACGCAGTATTTT	CAWTKRNSDTQYF
-	-	TRBV30	TRBJ1-5	TGTGCCTGGAGTGCCGCCCTTTATCAGCCCCAGCATTTT	CAWSAALYQPQHF